This T cell receptor (beta chain) appears in the sequencing data of a study of T cell repertoires in cytomegalovirus infection. TCRdb itself ran the reads through MiXCR, one entry per CDR3 protein. The table lists about 160,000 distinct CDR3 sequences, 17% of them singletons. CDR1 SGHVS and CDR2 FNYEAQ come from the germline V gene. V was pared by 5 bases and J by 6 bases, with 2 bases of the junction left unmatched. This CDR3 region has 14 residues. This clonotype was seen a single time. Given the absence of the conserved phenylalanine or tryptophan at the CDR3 end, a read error is likely. The source of this sequence is a human donor in good health (CMV status not recorded). Some clones in this sample may be carry-over from other donors' samples. The material sequenced was CD8+ T cells from PBMCs. The gene calls are TRBV7-6 and TRBJ2-1; TRBD2 agrees at 12 bases. CDR3 in amino acids: CASSASGRGNEQFL. The CDR3 region has the DNA TGTGCCAGCAGCGCTAGCGGGAGGGGCAATGAGCAGTTCTTG.